This T cell receptor (beta chain) was profiled in a study of graft-versus-host responses after intestinal transplantation (TCRdb year 2021). Notes on the research overall: Recipients received multivisceral, liver-intestinal, or isolated intestinal transplants. Every recipient was given anti-thymocyte globulin induction, then maintenance tacrolimus and steroids for roughly 3 years. Bulk TCR-beta CDR3 sequencing was used to track graft-versus-host and host-versus-graft alloreactive T cell clones in the graft, circulation and bone marrow after intestinal transplantation. To identify alloreactive clones, pre-transplant mixed lymphocyte reaction products were sequenced and compared with unstimulated pre-transplant donor and recipient T cells. Of the approximately 25 intestinal transplant recipients enrolled in the cohort, one of whom was a retransplant, a few patients without pretransplant specimens were excluded. A peak of at least 4% donor T cells among recipient peripheral blood mononuclear cells was the definition used for donor T cell macrochimerism. Rather than going through the commercial service, samples from a few later patients were sequenced in-house on an Illumina MiSeq and processed with MiXCR.

Reading the germline V gene gives CDR1 SGHAT and CDR2 FQNNGV. Between the V and J ends, shortened by 4 bases and 10 bases respectively, the junction contains 10 bases. Its CDR3 holds 11 amino acids, cysteine through phenylalanine. The sequence is cut down to CDR3 DNA, 33 bases in frame from base 1. Comments on this clone: Per-base quality was not reported, and no clone a single base away is much larger than it.

What the research found in general, with its limitations: Conclusions were limited by the relatively low number and heterogeneity of intestinal transplant patients. Peak levels of circulating GvH clones were associated with declines in HvG clones early after transplant. GvH clones turned up in recipient bone marrow, with some appearing earlier in ileal mucosa or blood, a pattern consistent with an intestinal mucosal origin. In the allografts of patients with donor T cell macrochimerism, GvH to HvG T cell clonal ratios were high.

The library was obtained by the immunoSEQ multiplex PCR assay. In most patients, genomic DNA was isolated using the Qiagen DNeasy Blood and Tissue Kit and sent frozen to Adaptive Biotechnologies for TCR sequencing. Adaptive Biotechnologies carried out high-throughput TCR-beta CDR3 sequencing of genomic DNA for most patients. Per the original workflow: Adaptive's ImmunoSEQ software was the source of the TCR sequencing data for 15 to 20 patients, while three other patients were processed with MiXCR and VDJtools. CD4 versus CD8 sorting errors were corrected by removing sequences found in both subsets at a frequency ratio below 5:1. CDR3 nucleotide sequences shared between donor and recipient were removed because their origin could not be assigned. To be classed as alloreactive, a clone needed at least 2-fold expansion over unstimulated cells and a minimum CFSE-low frequency of 0.002% (template counts) or 0.001% (read counts). Clones detected in sequenced pre-transplant spleen, lymph node, or MLR CFSE-low populations of the donor or recipient were defined as mappable. Cumulative frequency of alloreactive clones was calculated as a percentage of all sequences weighted by copy number. TCRdb's version of the immuneACCESS table is confined to in-frame rearrangements and falls short of the full clone set. An unresolved V gene accounts for under half of the shortfall where checked; the remainder is of unknown origin. The V and J calls and clone size were taken over from that table, and D and trimming were inferred from the DNA. Present in this sample are about 15,000 clones, around 41% of which were seen just once. The ten top clones hold 3% to 4% of the sample.

The sample's time point, from its label and the paper: cells obtained before transplantation from donor or recipient. In the mixed lymphocyte reactions, around 200,000 CFSE-labeled pre-transplant responders were plated with around 200,000 irradiated violet-dye-labeled stimulators and cultured for approximately 6 days. Proliferating CD3+CD4+CFSE-low and CD3+CD8+CFSE-low responder cells were FACS-sorted on a BD Influx sorter after the mixed lymphocyte reaction. The sequence derives from a human patient who received an intestinal transplant. Sample: alloreactive CD8+ T cells from a mixed lymphocyte reaction culture, taken before intestinal transplant. The cell subset or site label of this sample denotes: CFSE-low proliferating T cells sorted from roughly six-day pre-transplant mixed lymphocyte reaction (GvH or HvG direction). This chain is built from TRBV11-2 and TRBJ2-5; perhaps TRBD2 is the D gene, with 6 bases matching. In nucleotide form, the sequence is TGTGCCAGCAGCTCCACCGGGGGCCAGTACTTC. This gives the protein CASSSTGGQYF.